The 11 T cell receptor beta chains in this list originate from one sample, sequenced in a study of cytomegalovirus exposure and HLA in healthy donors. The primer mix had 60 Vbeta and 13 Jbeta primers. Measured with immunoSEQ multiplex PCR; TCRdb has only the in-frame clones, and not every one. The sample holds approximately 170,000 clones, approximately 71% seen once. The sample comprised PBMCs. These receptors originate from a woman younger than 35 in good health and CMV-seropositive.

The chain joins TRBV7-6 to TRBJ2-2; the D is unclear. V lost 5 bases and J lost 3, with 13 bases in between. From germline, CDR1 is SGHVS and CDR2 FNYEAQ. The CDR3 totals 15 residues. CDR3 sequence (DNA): TGTGCCAGCAGCCCGTTCGCCGGTTACACCGGGGAGCTGTTTTTT. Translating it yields CASSPFAGYTGELFF. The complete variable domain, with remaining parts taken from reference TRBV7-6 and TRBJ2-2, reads GAGVSQSPRYKVTKRGQDVALRCDPISGHVSLYWYRQALGQGPEFLTYFNYEAQQDKSGLPNDRFSAERPEGSISTLTIQRTEQRDSAMYRCASSPFAGYTGELFFGEGSRLTVL.

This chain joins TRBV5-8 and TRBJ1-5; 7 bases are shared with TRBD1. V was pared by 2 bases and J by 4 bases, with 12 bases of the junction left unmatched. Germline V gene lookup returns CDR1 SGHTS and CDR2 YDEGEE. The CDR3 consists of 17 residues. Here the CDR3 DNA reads TGTGCCAGCAGCTTTCACACAGGGGTTTCCCCTAATCAGCCCCAGCATTTT. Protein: CASSFHTGVSPNQPQHF. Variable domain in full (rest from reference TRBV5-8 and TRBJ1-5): EAGVTQSPTHLIKTRGQQATLRCSPISGHTSVYWYQQALGLGLQFLLWYDEGEERNRGNFPPRFSGRQFPNYSSELNVNALELEDSALYLCASSFHTGVSPNQPQHFGDGTRLSIL.

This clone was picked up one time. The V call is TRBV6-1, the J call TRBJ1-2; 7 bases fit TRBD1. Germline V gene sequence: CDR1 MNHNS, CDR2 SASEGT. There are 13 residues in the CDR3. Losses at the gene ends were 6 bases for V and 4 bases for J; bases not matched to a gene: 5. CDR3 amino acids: CASRGDSLYGYTF. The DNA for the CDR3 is TGTGCCAGCAGGGGGGACAGCCTCTATGGCTACACCTTC.

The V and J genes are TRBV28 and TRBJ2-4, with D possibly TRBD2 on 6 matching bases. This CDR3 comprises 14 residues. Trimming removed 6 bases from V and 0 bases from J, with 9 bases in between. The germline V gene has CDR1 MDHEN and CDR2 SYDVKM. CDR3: CASRPGLAKNIQYF. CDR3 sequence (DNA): TGTGCCAGCAGGCCGGGACTAGCCAAAAACATTCAGTACTTC. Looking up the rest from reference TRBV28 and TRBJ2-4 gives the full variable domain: DVKVTQSSRYLVKRTGEKVFLECVQDMDHENMFWYRQDPGLGLRLIYFSYDVKMKEKGDIPEGYSVSREKKERFSLILESASTNQTSMYLCASRPGLAKNIQYFGAGTRLSVL.

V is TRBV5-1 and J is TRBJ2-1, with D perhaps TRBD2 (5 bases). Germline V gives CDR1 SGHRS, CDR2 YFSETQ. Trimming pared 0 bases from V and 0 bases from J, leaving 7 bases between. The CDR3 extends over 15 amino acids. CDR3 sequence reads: CASSLVGVSYNEQFF. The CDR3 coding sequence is TGCGCCAGCAGCTTGGTCGGGGTCTCCTACAATGAGCAGTTCTTC. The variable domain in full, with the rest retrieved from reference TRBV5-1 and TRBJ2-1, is KAGVTQTPRYLIKTRGQQVTLSCSPISGHRSVSWYQQTPGQGLQFLFEYFSETQRNKGNFPGRFSGRQFSNSRSEMNVSTLELGDSALYLCASSLVGVSYNEQFFGPGTRLTVL.

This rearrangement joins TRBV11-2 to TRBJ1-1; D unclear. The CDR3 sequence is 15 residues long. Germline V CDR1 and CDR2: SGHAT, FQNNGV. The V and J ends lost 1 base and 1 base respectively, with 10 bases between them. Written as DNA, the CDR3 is TGTGCCAGCAGCTTAGTTGGCAGACAGAACACTGAAGCTTTCTTT. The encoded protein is CASSLVGRQNTEAFF.

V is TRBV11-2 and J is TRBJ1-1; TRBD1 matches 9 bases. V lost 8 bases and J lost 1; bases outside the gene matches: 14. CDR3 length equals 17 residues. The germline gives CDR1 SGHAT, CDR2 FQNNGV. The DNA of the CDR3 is TGTGCCAGCTCGACCAGGACAGGGGTGGTTGGGAACACTGAAGCTTTCTTT. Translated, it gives CASSTRTGVVGNTEAFF.

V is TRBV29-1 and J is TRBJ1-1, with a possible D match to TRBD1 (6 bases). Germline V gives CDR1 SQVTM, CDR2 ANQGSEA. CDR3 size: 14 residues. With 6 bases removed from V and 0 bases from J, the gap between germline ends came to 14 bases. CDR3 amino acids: CSVRSDRMNTEAFF. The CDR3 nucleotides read TGCAGCGTGCGATCTGACAGGATGAACACTGAAGCTTTCTTT.

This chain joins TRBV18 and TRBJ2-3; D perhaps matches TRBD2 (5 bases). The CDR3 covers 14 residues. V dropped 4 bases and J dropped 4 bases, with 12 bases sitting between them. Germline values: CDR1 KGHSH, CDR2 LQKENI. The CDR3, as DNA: TGTGCCAGCTCACAGGCGAGCGGAGCAGATACGCAGTATTTT. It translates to CASSQASGADTQYF.

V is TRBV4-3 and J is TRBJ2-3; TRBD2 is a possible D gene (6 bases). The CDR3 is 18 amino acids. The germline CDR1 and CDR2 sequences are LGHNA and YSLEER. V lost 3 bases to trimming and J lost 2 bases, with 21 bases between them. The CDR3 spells CASSQGREYPAITDTQYF. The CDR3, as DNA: TGCGCCAGCAGCCAGGGGCGGGAATATCCGGCCATCACAGATACGCAGTATTTT.

In DNA, the CDR3 is TGTGCCAGCAGCCCTAGGGCCAGGAGCACCCGGGGATTCTACGAGCAGTACTTC. Translated, it gives CASSPRARSTRGFYEQYF. The rearrangement uses TRBV7-9 and TRBJ2-5; a possible D gene is TRBD2 (5 bases). The DNA end is a closer match to TRBJ2-7, so the J assignment may be wrong. Germline V gene lookup returns CDR1 SEHNR and CDR2 FQNEAQ (reference sequence). The CDR3 extends over 18 amino acids.